The present T cell receptor (beta chain) was sequenced within a study of blood T cell repertoires in COVID-19. Study-level information: The study drew acute and convalescent COVID-19 samples from the United States, Italy and Spain. From T cells, B-cell-depleted T cells, or PBMCs came the material, which was cDNA or gDNA.

From germline, CDR1 is LGHNT and CDR2 FRNRAP. After removal of 6 bases from V and 5 bases from J, the junction contained 5 bases not matched to a gene. The CDR3 spans 14 residues. Only in-frame clones appear in the TCRdb table, and some are missing; sequencing was by immunoSEQ multiplex PCR. The profile shows roughly 220,000 clones, 88% of them singletons. The participants were between roughly 18 and 100 years old and came from under 25 US areas. The study assigned cohorts using participant-reported clinical history. Sequenced input: PBMCs or T cells enriched from blood (not recorded which). This sequence originates from a woman in her 30s who had recovered from COVID-19. This sequence joins TRBV12-5 and TRBJ2-1; 9 bases map to TRBD2. The CDR3 protein is CASGKRGEDNEQFF. CDR3 coding DNA: TGTGCTAGTGGGAAGCGGGGGGAAGACAATGAGCAGTTCTTC.